This entry describes one TCR beta chain. The antigen is undetermined. The V end was cut by 0 bases, the J end by 0 bases, with 9 bases between. The germline CDR1 and CDR2 sequences are GTSNPN and SVGIG (reference sequence). The CDR3 extends over 15 amino acids. This sample stems from a study of Ad26.COV2.S vaccination and SARS-CoV-2 variants. For the study at large: Donor joined the COV1001 Ad26.COV2.S trial arm. General study findings and limits: Assessments of TCR breadth and depth may have underestimated the total T cell responses. Participants in the vaccine arm had higher spike-specific TCR breadth; placebo recipients had lower.

As to treatment: some 19 received Ad26.COV2.S at low or high dose, single or two shots; 5 received placebo; per-sample allocation not given. Material that was analyzed had been drawn on day 63 after the first vaccine or placebo injection. Ad26.COV2.S expressed prefusion-stabilized spike from the original Wuhan strain. Profiling relied on immunoSEQ multiplex PCR, and the TCRdb table lists in-frame clones only, not all of them. The sample includes a few hundred thousand clones, roughly 84% of them seen just once. Material: peripheral blood, obtained in a trial of Ad26.COV2.S vaccine versus placebo. The receptor's source is a person between 18 and 59 years old who received the Ad26.COV2.S COVID-19 vaccine or a placebo. The chain combines TRBV30 with TRBJ1-5; D remains ambiguous. The CDR3 reads CAWSVRRDSNQPQHF. CDR3 DNA sequence: TGTGCCTGGAGTGTACGACGGGATAGCAATCAGCCCCAGCATTTT.